The source of this TCR beta chain is a study of glioma-infiltrating T cells after dendritic cell vaccination. The protocol was immunoSEQ multiplex PCR, while the TCRdb copy is restricted to in-frame clones and leaves out a portion. The sample includes nearly 85,000 clones, approximately 90% of them seen just once. CDR1 is SGHDT and CDR2 is YYEEEE in the germline V gene. V was pared by 3 bases and J by 3 bases, with 9 bases between. The CDR3 is 14 residues long. The TCR sequence derives from a human donor with glioblastoma. The material was blood, obtained before dendritic cell vaccination. This chain joins TRBV5-6 and TRBJ1-4; perhaps TRBD1 as D (6 bases). CDR3 protein: CASSSGHANEKLFF. The CDR3 nucleotides read TGTGCCAGCAGCTCGGGACACGCTAATGAAAAACTGTTTTTT.